These 17 T cell receptor beta chains share one sample of origin, sequenced in a study of T cells expressing NK-cell markers. TCRdb reprocessed the 5' RACE reads, keeping one entry per CDR3 protein, no DNA. Its table records about 460,000 distinct CDR3 sequences. The sequenced material came from blood T cells: a sorted CD56 or NKG2C T cell subset, CD4+ or CD8+ T cells, or bulk PBMC T cells (not recorded which). These receptors came from a woman between 45 and 65 years old in good health.

This rearrangement joins TRBV15 to TRBJ2-5. There are 14 residues in the CDR3. Germline values: CDR1 LNHNV, CDR2 YYDKDF (reference sequence). CDR3 region: CATSKTWGQETQYF. The full variable domain, in which reference TRBV15 and TRBJ2-5 provide the parts outside the CDR3, is DAMVIQNPRYQVTQFGKPVTLSCSQTLNHNVMYWYQQKSSQAPKLLFHYYDKDFNNEADTPDNFQSRRPNTSFCFLDIRSPGLGDTAMYLCATSKTWGQETQYFGPGTRLLVL.

The chain recombines TRBV28 with TRBJ2-7. Germline V gives CDR1 MDHEN, CDR2 SYDVKM. This CDR3 region has 11 residues. CDR3 sequence reads: CASGIIREQYF.

Here the CDR3 reads CASSPLDRGRDSYEQYF. The chain has TRBV5-1 and TRBJ2-7; TCRdb's D call of TRBD1 is untestable without DNA. The CDR3 runs 17 residues. The V gene's germline CDR1 is SGHRS and CDR2 YFSETQ.

The gene calls are TRBV9 and TRBJ2-7. This CDR3 spans 14 amino acids. Germline CDR1 reads SGDLS; CDR2 reads YYNGEE. The CDR3 sequence: CASSVGHSAYEQYF.

The CDR3 sequence is CSAARDRVDYTF. This sequence joins TRBV20-1 and TRBJ1-2; no DNA is available, so the TRBD1 call from TCRdb remains unchecked. The CDR3 runs 12 residues. Per germline, CDR1 DFQATT and CDR2 SNEGSKA (reference sequence).

The J gene is TRBJ2-3, the V gene TRBV9; the D call of TRBD1 rests on TCRdb alone, since no DNA is present to check it. The CDR3 extends over 14 amino acids. Germline loops: CDR1 SGDLS, CDR2 YYNGEE. The CDR3 here is CASSVERGPRTQYF.

The V and J genes are TRBV3-1 and TRBJ2-1. This CDR3 is built from 16 residues. Per germline, CDR1 LGHDT and CDR2 YNNKEL (reference sequence). This CDR3 is CASSRGLLGSYNEQFF.

The chain has TRBV10-3 and TRBJ1-4. There are 14 residues in the CDR3. In germline, CDR1 is ENHRY, CDR2 SYGVKD. CDR3 protein: CAISAVATNEKLFF.

The rearrangement joins TRBV7-9 to TRBJ2-5; TCRdb reports TRBD2, a call that lacks DNA to check it against. CDR1 and CDR2 from the germline V gene are SEHNR and FQNEAQ (reference sequence). The CDR3 contains 16 residues. The CDR3 reads CASSSGLAGGRETQYF.

This CDR3 reads CSAYVEGAYNEQFF. This chain joins TRBV20-1 and TRBJ2-1; TCRdb returns TRBD2, unconfirmable since there is no DNA. Per germline, CDR1 DFQATT and CDR2 SNEGSKA (reference sequence). This CDR3 spans 14 amino acids.

This chain connects TRBV14 to TRBJ2-4; the TCRdb call, TRBD1, lacks DNA for checking. The CDR3 loop spans 15 amino acids. Germline loops: CDR1 SGHDN, CDR2 FVKESK. The CDR3 protein is CASSQGQGTKNIQYF.

The CDR3 here is CASSSLPNYGYTF. V is TRBV5-1 and J is TRBJ1-2. The CDR3 is 13 residues long. CDR1 and CDR2 (germline): SGHRS, YFSETQ. The full variable domain, rest sourced from reference TRBV5-1 and TRBJ1-2, is KAGVTQTPRYLIKTRGQQVTLSCSPISGHRSVSWYQQTPGQGLQFLFEYFSETQRNKGNFPGRFSGRQFSNSRSEMNVSTLELGDSALYLCASSSLPNYGYTFGSGTRLTVV.

The chain is built from TRBV11-2 and TRBJ2-7. CDR3 length: 13 amino acids. Germline CDR1 and CDR2: SGHAT and FQNNGV. Here the CDR3 reads CASSIRDSYEQYF.

The chain joins TRBV20-1 to TRBJ2-1; TCRdb's D call of TRBD2 is untestable without DNA. CDR3 length equals 15 residues. Germline V lookup: CDR1 DFQATT, CDR2 SNEGSKA (reference sequence). The CDR3 sequence is CSARATSGDYNEQFF.

This sequence joins TRBV4-1 and TRBJ1-3. This CDR3 spans 16 amino acids. CDR1 is MGHRA and CDR2 is YSYEKL in the germline V gene. This chain's CDR3 is CASSQYRPISGNTIYF.

CDR3 sequence: CASSPQGPDQPQHF. This sequence joins TRBV5-1 and TRBJ1-5; checking the TCRdb D call of TRBD1 is not possible without DNA. Germline lookup yields CDR1 SGHRS and CDR2 YFSETQ. The CDR3 length is 14 residues.

This chain links TRBV5-1 with TRBJ2-1; the TRBD2 assignment by TCRdb is unverifiable without DNA. The germline V gene has CDR1 SGHRS and CDR2 YFSETQ. The CDR3 extends over 14 amino acids. The CDR3 sequence is CASSQGLAGPEQFF.